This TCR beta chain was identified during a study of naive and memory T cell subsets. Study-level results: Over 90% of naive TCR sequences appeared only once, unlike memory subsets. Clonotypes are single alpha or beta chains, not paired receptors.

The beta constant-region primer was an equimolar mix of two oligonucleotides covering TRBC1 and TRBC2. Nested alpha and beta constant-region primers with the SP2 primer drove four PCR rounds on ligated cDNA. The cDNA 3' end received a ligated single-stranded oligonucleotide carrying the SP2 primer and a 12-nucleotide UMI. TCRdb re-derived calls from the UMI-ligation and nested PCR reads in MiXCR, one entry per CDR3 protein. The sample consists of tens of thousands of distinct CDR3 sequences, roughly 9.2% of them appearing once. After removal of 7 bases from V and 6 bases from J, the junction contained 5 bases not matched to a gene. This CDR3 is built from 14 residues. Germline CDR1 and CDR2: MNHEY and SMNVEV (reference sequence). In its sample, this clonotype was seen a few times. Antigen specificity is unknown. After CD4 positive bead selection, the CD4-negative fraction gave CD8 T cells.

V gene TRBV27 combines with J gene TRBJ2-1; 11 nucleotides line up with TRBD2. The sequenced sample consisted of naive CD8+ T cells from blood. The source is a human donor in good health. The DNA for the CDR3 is TGTGCCAGCATAGCGGGAGGGCCGGGCAATGAGCAGTTCTTC. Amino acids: CASIAGGPGNEQFF.